A single T cell receptor (beta chain) is shown here with its context. The antigen remains unidentified. This specimen belongs to a study of blood T cells in healthy people across ages. Combining a sample-barcoded 5' primer with a J-beta primer mix, a second PCR ran for roughly 7 to 12 cycles. TCRdb re-called the 5' RACE reads through MiXCR, storing one row per CDR3 protein. This repertoire shows 1.4 million to 1.5 million distinct CDR3 sequences, approximately 38% found once; its top ten account for 7.9%. The CDR3 consists of 16 residues. CDR1 and CDR2 from the germline V gene are SGDLS and YYNGEE. V shed 0 bases, J shed 7 bases, and the junction held 11 bases outside the gene matches. Study-wide results and limits: Getting older went along with TCR beta diversity per million T cells dropping roughly linearly.

The sequenced sample consisted of blood. The TCR sequence derives from a woman younger than 30 in good health. The chain recombines TRBV9 with TRBJ2-7; 9 bases fit TRBD2. The CDR3 sequence: CASSVGSSGVYNEQYF. In DNA, the CDR3 is TGTGCCAGCAGCGTAGGGTCTAGCGGGGTCTACAATGAGCAGTACTTC.